This TCR beta chain was captured in a study of control samples from healthy donors and cancer patients. Assay: immunoSEQ multiplex PCR; the TCRdb copy retains only in-frame clones and omits some. The repertoire includes roughly 40,000 clones, about 90% of them detected once, and about 3.5% sits in the top ten. The sample holds one count of this clone. Germline loops: CDR1 LGHNA, CDR2 YNFKEQ. V was trimmed by 2 bases and J by 4 bases, leaving 9 bases between them. The CDR3 has 14 residues. The TCR was taken from a woman aged 45-65 years in good health. This chain uses TRBV4-2 with TRBJ1-5, with D perhaps TRBD1 (5 bases). Sample: blood. The CDR3 coding sequence is TGTGCCAGCAGCCAACATGGGGGGAATCAGCCCCAGCATTTT. Its translation: CASSQHGGNQPQHF.